The source of this T cell receptor beta chain is a study of OX40 agonist ivuxolimab in advanced cancers. About the study: Treatment of patients was with ivuxolimab, an agonistic anti-OX40 (CD134) antibody.

Points from the study as a whole: Among some nonresponders, normalized T-cell clonal expansion was also low. Clonal expansion was among the lowest in partial responders at 0.1-3.0 mg/kg, especially CD8+.

Of note for this clone: The target antigen is unknown.

CDR1 ENHRY and CDR2 SYGVKD come from the germline V gene. V lost 11 bases and J lost 7; bases outside the gene matches: 14. The CDR3 extends over 15 amino acids. Libraries were prepared by immunoSEQ multiplex PCR; TCRdb keeps only in-frame clonotypes and omits some of them. Of some 74,000 clones listed, less than 95% are singletons. This specimen consisted of CD4+ or CD8+ T cells sorted from blood, obtained in a trial of the OX40 agonist ivuxolimab. The TCR sequence derives from an adult with an advanced solid tumor such as melanoma, head and neck, liver or kidney cancer. V is TRBV10-3 and J is TRBJ1-6; 7 bases align to TRBD1. The CDR3 protein is CAPPEGTERNSPLHF. CDR3 bases: TGTGCCCCCCCGGAAGGGACAGAGAGAAATTCACCCCTCCACTTT.